One sample yielded the 29 T cell receptor beta chains listed below, sequenced in a study of early T cells in non-severe SARS-CoV-2 infection. TCRdb reprocessed the 5' RACE reads via MiXCR and lists one record per CDR3 protein. The sample has around 48,000 distinct CDR3 sequences; roughly 13% are singletons. The material sequenced was whole blood. The receptors derive from an adult who was a healthcare worker with PCR-confirmed SARS-CoV-2 infection or an uninfected control (not recorded which).

This clonotype was observed at least ten times. The rearrangement uses TRBV18 and TRBJ1-1; the D gene is possibly TRBD1 (5 bases). The CDR3 totals 14 residues. Germline V gene data show CDR1 as KGHSH and CDR2 as LQKENI. With 4 bases removed from V and 2 bases from J, the gap between germline ends came to 11 bases. The chain's CDR3 is CASSLGVHNTEAFF. The CDR3, as DNA: TGTGCCAGCTCACTAGGGGTTCACAACACTGAAGCTTTCTTT.

This clonotype was recorded a few times. V gene TRBV15 combines with J gene TRBJ1-6; D unresolved. This CDR3 contains 15 residues. Trimming shortened V by 0 bases and J by 2 bases, and 5 bases separated the two germline ends. The germline CDR1 and CDR2 sequences are LNHNV and YYDKDF (reference sequence). The CDR3 DNA reads TGTGCCACCAGCAGAGACAGAACCTATAATTCACCCCTCCACTTT. Translation: CATSRDRTYNSPLHF.

This clonotype was observed many times. The chain joins TRBV19 to TRBJ2-5; possibly TRBD2 for D (6 bases). The CDR3 consists of 14 residues. V shed 5 bases and J shed 2 bases, with 12 bases lying between them. Germline V gene sequence: CDR1 LNHDA, CDR2 SQIVND (reference sequence). CDR3 coding DNA: TGTGCCAGTAGTCCGCATCGGGGGCAAGAGACCCAGTACTTC. It yields the protein CASSPHRGQETQYF.

This clonotype was found a few times. The genes are TRBV9 and TRBJ1-4; D not resolved. V was trimmed by 2 bases and J by 8 bases, leaving 7 bases between them. The CDR3 is 12 amino acids. The germline V gene has CDR1 SGDLS and CDR2 YYNGEE. The CDR3 protein is CASSVSGEKLFF. CDR3 DNA: TGTGCCAGCAGCGTCAGTGGGGAAAAACTGTTTTTT.

V gene TRBV12-3 or TRBV12-4 combines with J gene TRBJ1-1; D is possibly TRBD1 (5 bases). CDR3 length equals 16 residues. Trimming shortened V by 1 base and J by 0 bases, and 12 bases separated the two germline ends. The CDR3 region is CASSLGRGEVNTEAFF. The DNA for the CDR3 is TGTGCCAGCAGTTTAGGTAGGGGTGAGGTGAACACTGAAGCTTTCTTT.

At least ten counts were recorded for this clonotype. The V gene is TRBV10-3, the J gene TRBJ2-3; 9 positions agree with TRBD2. Germline V lookup: CDR1 ENHRY, CDR2 SYGVKD. Trimming took 3 bases from V and 3 from J; bases not matched to a gene: 7. The CDR3 is made up of 16 amino acids. CDR3 nucleotides: TGTGCCATCAGTGAAGGGCTAGCGGGGCAGACAGATACGCAGTATTTT. It encodes CAISEGLAGQTDTQYF.

This clonotype was seen a few times. V usage is TRBV3-1 and J usage is TRBJ2-1; 7 positions match TRBD2. Trimming removed 0 bases from V and 2 bases from J; junction bases left unmatched: 4. From germline, CDR1 is LGHDT and CDR2 YNNKEL (reference sequence). This CDR3 contains 16 residues. DNA of the CDR3: TGTGCCAGCAGCCAAGACGGCGGGAGAACCTACAATGAGCAGTTCTTC. Residues: CASSQDGGRTYNEQFF.

The rearrangement links TRBV6-2 or TRBV6-3 to TRBJ2-7; D is unclear. CDR1 is MNHEY, CDR2 SVGEGT, per germline. The CDR3 extends over 13 amino acids. V lost 0 bases to trimming and J lost 0 bases, with 3 bases between them. CDR3 nucleotide sequence: TGTGCCAGCAGTTACTCGATCTCCTACGAGCAGTACTTC. Amino acid sequence: CASSYSISYEQYF.

The V call is TRBV10-2, the J call TRBJ2-7; the D is unclear. Per germline, CDR1 WSHSY and CDR2 SAAADI. The CDR3 runs to 12 residues. Deletions cut 4 bases from V and 6 bases from J, with 10 bases between. CDR3 sequence: CASSAAAIEQYF. The CDR3 bases are TGCGCCAGCAGTGCGGCCGCGATCGAGCAGTACTTC.

This clonotype was counted a few times. The chain combines TRBV4-1 with TRBJ1-1; D possibly corresponds to TRBD1 (6 bases). This CDR3 has 16 amino acids. Germline CDR1 reads MGHRA; CDR2 reads YSYEKL. Trimming took off 1 base at V and 3 bases at J, with 15 bases between the two ends. The CDR3 bases are TGCGCCAGCAGCCAAGTCGAGGGGGGGCAGGACACTGAAGCTTTCTTT. This translates into CASSQVEGGQDTEAFF.

This clonotype was detected many times. The chain combines TRBV27 with TRBJ1-6; D possibly corresponds to TRBD1 (6 bases). This CDR3 has 17 residues. Germline CDR1 is MNHEY and CDR2 is SMNVEV (reference sequence). Trimming cost V 1 base and J 12 bases, with 22 bases left between them. CDR3 nucleotide sequence: TGTGCCAGCAGTTTATTCAGGGGAGGTGAGACCCTCCAACCCCTCCACTTT. Residues: CASSLFRGGETLQPLHF.

The chain is built from TRBV5-6 and TRBJ2-7, with D unresolved. Germline values: CDR1 SGHDT, CDR2 YYEEEE. The CDR3 spans 14 residues. Trimming left V 0 bases short and J 3 bases short, with 10 bases between. The CDR3 DNA reads TGTGCCAGCAGCTTGGGGCGGTCAGACTACGAGCAGTACTTC. Translated: CASSLGRSDYEQYF.

This clonotype was picked up one time. The chain has TRBV2 and TRBJ1-1; TRBD1 agrees at 7 bases. V was pared by 8 bases and J by 5 bases, with 14 bases of the junction left unmatched. CDR1 is SNHLY and CDR2 is FYNNEI in the germline V gene. The CDR3 spans 15 residues. This CDR3 is CASRLSTGRGTEAFF. The CDR3 coding sequence is TGTGCCAGCCGCCTTTCGACAGGGCGAGGAACTGAAGCTTTCTTT.

This clonotype turned up a few times. This chain joins TRBV29-1 and TRBJ2-3; D is possibly TRBD2 (5 bases). With 3 bases removed from V and 2 bases from J, the gap between germline ends came to 12 bases. CDR3 length: 14 amino acids. Germline V gives CDR1 SQVTM, CDR2 ANQGSEA. The chain's CDR3 is CSVDEGLDTDTQYF. The CDR3 region has the DNA TGCAGCGTTGATGAAGGACTTGACACAGATACGCAGTATTTT.

This clonotype was counted ten times or more. The chain recombines TRBV20-1 with TRBJ2-7, with 9 nucleotides matching TRBD2. With 0 bases clipped from V and 7 bases from J, the junction kept 13 bases outside the gene matches. The CDR3 is 16 amino acids. The germline V gene encodes CDR1 DFQATT and CDR2 SNEGSKA (reference sequence). The CDR3 reads CSARDFSGGQAREQYF. The CDR3, as DNA: TGCAGTGCTAGAGATTTTAGCGGGGGCCAAGCGCGAGAGCAGTACTTC.

This clonotype has a count of ten or more. The V and J genes are TRBV6-6 and TRBJ1-2; D possibly corresponds to TRBD1 (5 bases). Germline V gives CDR1 MNHNY, CDR2 SVGAGI (reference sequence). This CDR3 region has 12 residues. The V gene lost 1 base and the J gene lost 6 bases, with 6 bases spanning the gap. The CDR3 DNA reads as TGTGCCAGCAGTTACTGGGGCGATGGCTACACCTTC. Protein product: CASSYWGDGYTF.

This clonotype showed up many times. This chain links TRBV29-1 with TRBJ1-1; D call uncertain. This CDR3 has 12 residues. In germline, CDR1 is SQVTM, CDR2 ANQGSEA. V was trimmed by 6 bases and J by 5 bases, leaving 13 bases between them. CDR3 nucleotides: TGCAGCGTGATGACTTACGAGACTGAAGCTTTCTTT. This sequence encodes CSVMTYETEAFF.

This clonotype was picked up many times. This chain uses TRBV2 with TRBJ2-3; possibly TRBD1 for D (5 bases). From germline, CDR1 is SNHLY and CDR2 FYNNEI. The CDR3 has 14 amino acids. The V gene lost 10 bases and the J gene lost 0 bases, with 14 bases spanning the gap. The CDR3, as DNA: TGTGCCACCAATGGGGCGGCTAGCACAGATACGCAGTATTTT. Its translation: CATNGAASTDTQYF.

The chain combines TRBV6-8 with TRBJ2-1, with TRBD2 matching 9 bases. V was clipped by 2 bases and J by 2 bases; unmatched bases: 4. CDR3 length: 16 amino acids. The germline CDR1 and CDR2 sequences are MNHGY and SAAAGT. The CDR3 loop reads CASSYQREVPYNEQFF. CDR3 DNA sequence: TGTGCCAGCAGTTACCAGCGGGAGGTCCCCTACAATGAGCAGTTCTTC.

This clonotype has a count of ten or more. This chain links TRBV18 with TRBJ2-7; D uncertain. The V gene's germline CDR1 is KGHSH and CDR2 LQKENI. The V gene lost 3 bases and the J gene lost 7 bases, with 16 bases spanning the gap. The CDR3 runs to 14 residues. The CDR3, as DNA: TGTGCCAGCTCACCCCTTAGTAGGACGGAGGAGCAGTACTTC. Protein: CASSPLSRTEEQYF. The whole variable domain, filled in from reference TRBV18 and TRBJ2-7, reads NAGVMQNPRHLVRRRGQEARLRCSPMKGHSHVYWYRQLPEEGLKFMVYLQKENIIDESGMPKERFSAEFPKEGPSILRIQQVVRGDSAAYFCASSPLSRTEEQYFGPGTRLTVT.

The gene calls are TRBV6-6 and TRBJ2-1, with D unresolved. V shed 2 bases and J shed 5 bases, with 7 bases lying between them. The CDR3 length is 13 residues. Per the germline V gene, CDR1 is MNHNY and CDR2 is SVGAGI (reference sequence). This chain's CDR3 is CASSYINDNEQFF. The CDR3 coding sequence is TGTGCCAGCAGTTACATTAACGACAATGAGCAGTTCTTC.

Many counts were recorded for this clonotype. The chain recombines TRBV6-5 with TRBJ2-2; 7 bases align to TRBD1. The CDR3 is 17 amino acids. The V and J ends lost 4 bases and 0 bases, in that order; junction bases with no gene match: 8. From germline, CDR1 is MNHEY and CDR2 SVGAGI. The CDR3 DNA is TGTGCCAGCAGTTCAGGGGGACACAGCCCGAACACCGGGGAGCTGTTTTTT. Its protein is CASSSGGHSPNTGELFF.

This clonotype was counted at least ten times. The V and J genes are TRBV24-1 and TRBJ2-1; 8 bases match TRBD1. The CDR3 is made up of 13 amino acids. Germline V gene lookup returns CDR1 KGHDR and CDR2 SFDVKD. Unmatched junction bases numbered 6, after V lost 8 bases and J lost 7 bases. CDR3 sequence: CATNQGAMNEQFF. The CDR3 region has the DNA TGTGCCACCAACCAGGGGGCTATGAATGAGCAGTTCTTC.

The rearrangement links TRBV5-1 to TRBJ2-7, with 7 bases lining up with TRBD2. In germline, CDR1 is SGHRS, CDR2 YFSETQ. The CDR3 is 15 amino acids. The V segment lost 4 bases and the J segment 3 bases; nucleotides outside the gene matches: 10. The chain's CDR3 is CASSPTAGGSYEQYF. For the CDR3, the DNA is TGCGCCAGCAGCCCTACCGCTGGCGGGAGCTACGAGCAGTACTTC.

This clonotype has a count of ten or more. V gene TRBV10-3 combines with J gene TRBJ2-1; D is unclear. Germline V gene lookup returns CDR1 ENHRY and CDR2 SYGVKD. V gave up 0 bases and J gave up 6 bases, with 9 bases separating them. The CDR3 has 14 amino acids. This CDR3 reads CAISESLASNEQFF. The CDR3 DNA reads TGTGCCATCAGTGAGTCGCTGGCTTCCAATGAGCAGTTCTTC.

In this sample, this clonotype turned up a few times. V is TRBV5-5 and J is TRBJ2-7, with D unclear. Trimming cost V 0 bases and J 2 bases, with 6 bases left between them. Germline CDR1 reads SGHKS; CDR2 reads YYEKEE (reference sequence). CDR3 length equals 13 residues. The CDR3: CASSLGAAYEQYF. DNA for the CDR3: TGTGCCAGCAGCTTGGGGGCAGCCTACGAGCAGTACTTC.

This clonotype showed up many times. The chain links TRBV4-2 to TRBJ2-3; TRBD2 agrees at 9 bases. V trimming: 1 base; J trimming: 3 bases; junction bases outside the gene matches: 8. Germline V CDR1 and CDR2: LGHNA, YNFKEQ. The CDR3 contains 17 residues. The CDR3, as DNA: TGTGCCAGCAGCCAAGGGGGGGTAGCGGGAGCTACAGATACGCAGTATTTT. This encodes CASSQGGVAGATDTQYF.

The chain employs TRBV27 and TRBJ1-6, with D tentatively TRBD1 (6 bases). Trimming left V 6 bases short and J 13 bases short, with 19 bases between. Per germline, CDR1 MNHEY and CDR2 SMNVEV (reference sequence). CDR3 length: 14 residues. The chain's CDR3 is CASSPGAGLRPLHF. The CDR3 nucleotides read TGTGCCAGCAGCCCAGGGGCGGGGTTACGGCCCCTCCACTTT.

CDR3 DNA: TGTGCCAGCAGCCAAGACCGGAGATACACCTTC. It yields the protein CASSQDRRYTF. The chain recombines TRBV14 with TRBJ1-2; D gene unclear. Per germline, CDR1 SGHDN and CDR2 FVKESK. Between the trimmed V and J ends, which lost 0 bases and 11 bases, there was a span of 7 bases. This CDR3 is built from 11 residues.